Presented here are 19 T cell receptor beta chains from one specimen sequenced in a study of CD8 T cells in Susac syndrome. RNA, at 0.5 to 1 ug, was reverse transcribed with random hexamers. TCRdb re-called the immunoSEQ multiplex PCR reads with MiXCR, one entry per CDR3 protein. This table holds about 90,000 distinct CDR3 sequences, roughly 96% found once. Sample: CD8+ T cells from PBMCs. These receptors all come from a human donor with Susac syndrome.

The V and J genes are TRBV12-3 or TRBV12-4 and TRBJ1-1, with D unresolved. The CDR3 sequence is 13 residues long. With 3 bases removed from V and 1 base from J, the gap between germline ends came to 6 bases. The CDR3, as DNA: TGTGCCAGCAGTTTGGACCCGAACACTGAAGCTTTCTTT. Translating it yields CASSLDPNTEAFF.

The chain employs TRBV4-3 and TRBJ1-4; no clear D. Trimming took 1 base from V and 7 from J, leaving 13 bases between them. There are 15 residues in the CDR3. Germline-derived CDR1 and CDR2 are LGHNA and YSLEER. The CDR3 protein is CASSQAGGGLEKLFF. The CDR3 DNA reads TGCGCCAGCAGCCAAGCAGGCGGAGGGCTTGAAAAACTGTTTTTT.

As to this clonotype: Sequence at one end of the junction differs from germline and may be a read error. The rearrangement links TRBV12-3 or TRBV12-4 to TRBJ1-2; no clear D. This CDR3 spans 12 amino acids. The CDR3 reads CASRLANYGYTF. DNA for the CDR3: TGTGCCAGCCGTTTAGCGAACTATGGCTACACCTTC.

V is TRBV20-1 and J is TRBJ1-2, with a tentative D call TRBD1 (6 bases). Per the germline V gene, CDR1 is DFQATT and CDR2 is SNEGSKA (reference sequence). V was trimmed by 4 bases and J by 14 bases, leaving 23 bases between them. This CDR3 region has 13 residues. The CDR3 region has the DNA TGCAGTGCTAACCATGGACAGTCTTTGGCTAAAACCTTC. Amino acids: CSANHGQSLAKTF.

This rearrangement joins TRBV28 to TRBJ1-5, with unresolved D. The CDR3 contains 13 residues. The germline gives CDR1 MDHEN, CDR2 SYDVKM. Trimming removed 3 bases from V and 6 bases from J, with 9 bases in between. The CDR3 DNA reads TGTGCCAGCAGTTTGGGGAGTAGTCAGCCCCAGCATTTT. The encoded protein is CASSLGSSQPQHF.

The chain combines TRBV5-1 with TRBJ2-7; D is ambiguous. CDR1 is SGHRS, CDR2 YFSETQ, per germline. The CDR3 is 14 residues long. Deletions cut 2 bases from V and 3 bases from J, with 12 bases between. CDR3 DNA sequence: TGCGCCAGCAGCTTAGGCACTACTGGCTACGAGCAGTACTTC. As protein: CASSLGTTGYEQYF.

The chain's CDR3 is CASSALATYEQYF. The CDR3 DNA is TGTGCCAGCAGTGCACTAGCAACCTACGAGCAGTACTTC. The chain combines TRBV2 with TRBJ2-7; a possible D gene is TRBD2 (6 bases). Deletions cut 4 bases from V and 2 bases from J, with 9 bases between. The CDR3 has 13 amino acids. Germline V gene data show CDR1 as SNHLY and CDR2 as FYNNEI.

The gene calls are TRBV20-1 and TRBJ1-5; D remains ambiguous. The V end was cut by 4 bases, the J end by 2 bases, with 18 bases between. This CDR3 is 16 amino acids long. Germline values: CDR1 DFQATT, CDR2 SNEGSKA (reference sequence). CDR3 region: CSAKDGGRARNQPQHF. CDR3 nucleotides: TGCAGTGCTAAAGACGGCGGGAGGGCCCGCAATCAGCCCCAGCATTTT.

This clonotype was found once. V and J are TRBV28 and TRBJ1-1; D unresolved. The CDR3 runs to 11 residues. Trimming pared 6 bases from V and 5 bases from J, leaving 7 bases between. Germline CDR1 reads MDHEN; CDR2 reads SYDVKM. The CDR3 DNA is TGTGCCAGCAGGACGCAGACTGAAGCTTTCTTT. Residues: CASRTQTEAFF.

This chain links TRBV24-1 with TRBJ2-5; D perhaps matches TRBD2 (6 bases). The CDR3 length is 16 residues. V was cut by 6 bases and J by 4 bases, with 20 bases left in between. Germline CDR1 KGHDR, CDR2 SFDVKD. CDR3 sequence: CATSPSPGEGGETQYF. The CDR3 DNA follows: TGTGCCACCAGTCCATCGCCGGGAGAGGGAGGAGAGACCCAGTACTTC.

The rearrangement joins TRBV12-3 or TRBV12-4 to TRBJ1-5; D possibly corresponds to TRBD1 (5 bases). This CDR3 is built from 12 residues. Deletions cut 6 bases from V and 6 bases from J, with 9 bases between. CDR3 loop: CASSRVGQPQHF. For the CDR3, the DNA is TGTGCCAGCAGCAGGGTTGGTCAGCCCCAGCATTTT.

The J gene is TRBJ1-4, the V gene TRBV4-1, with D perhaps matching TRBD1 (6 bases). Looked up from germline, CDR1 is MGHRA and CDR2 is YSYEKL. V lost 0 bases, J lost 8 bases, and 19 bases lay in between. CDR3 length equals 17 residues. The CDR3 spells CASSQDQIQGLGEKLFF. The CDR3 DNA reads as TGCGCCAGCAGCCAAGATCAAATACAGGGACTCGGGGAAAAACTGTTTTTT.

This chain connects TRBV29-1 to TRBJ2-2, with 8 nucleotides matching TRBD1. Trimming at V came to 6 bases and at J to 4 bases, leaving 10 bases not matched to a gene. The CDR3 has 15 amino acids. Germline V gives CDR1 SQVTM, CDR2 ANQGSEA. CDR3 nucleotide sequence: TGCAGCGTCTCGGATCAGGGGGCTACCACCGGGGAGCTGTTTTTT. This translates into CSVSDQGATTGELFF.

The V gene is TRBV9, the J gene TRBJ1-1; 7 nucleotides align to TRBD1. CDR1 is SGDLS, CDR2 YYNGEE, per germline. After removal of 4 bases from V and 4 bases from J, the junction contained 10 bases not matched to a gene. The CDR3 spans 15 residues. Here the CDR3 reads CASSLDRDGGTEAFF. CDR3 DNA sequence: TGTGCCAGCAGCCTCGACAGGGATGGGGGCACTGAAGCTTTCTTT.

The gene calls are TRBV11-2 and TRBJ2-7; unclear D gene. The CDR3 sequence is 14 residues long. V lost 1 base and J lost 6, with 13 bases in between. The germline V gene has CDR1 SGHAT and CDR2 FQNNGV. The CDR3 DNA follows: TGTGCCAGCAGCTTAGTACACTCCGTAGGCGAGCAGTACTTC. The encoded protein is CASSLVHSVGEQYF.

V and J are TRBV5-1 and TRBJ2-7; TRBD1 matches at 8 bases. The CDR3 spans 14 residues. The V gene end was trimmed by 4 bases and the J gene end by 5 bases; junction bases not matched to a gene: 8. The germline gives CDR1 SGHRS, CDR2 YFSETQ. CDR3 amino acids: CASSLRQGPNEQYF. The CDR3 coding sequence is TGCGCCAGCAGCCTACGACAGGGGCCCAACGAGCAGTACTTC.

CDR3 residues: CASSGTGGLGEQYF. The CDR3 DNA follows: TGTGCCAGCAGTGGGACAGGGGGCTTAGGCGAGCAGTACTTC. The V call is TRBV27, the J call TRBJ2-7, with TRBD1 matching 12 bases. The trim removed 5 bases at V and 6 bases at J, leaving 5 bases unmatched. The length of the CDR3 is 14 residues. Looked up from germline, CDR1 is MNHEY and CDR2 is SMNVEV (reference sequence).

The CDR3 is CASSPASSGGTDTQYF. CDR3 DNA sequence: TGTGCCAGCAGTCCCGCCTCCAGCGGGGGCACAGATACGCAGTATTTT. The rearrangement links TRBV28 to TRBJ2-3, with TRBD2 matching 7 bases. The CDR3 is made up of 16 amino acids. The V gene end was trimmed by 5 bases and the J gene end by 1 base; junction bases not matched to a gene: 9. Looked up from germline, CDR1 is MDHEN and CDR2 is SYDVKM.

The rearrangement links TRBV20-1 to TRBJ2-3; D ambiguous. The CDR3 consists of 12 residues. Trimming stripped 0 bases from V and 5 bases from J, with 6 bases between. The germline V gene encodes CDR1 DFQATT and CDR2 SNEGSKA (reference sequence). CDR3 coding DNA: TGCAGTGCTAGAGACGGTGGAGATACGCAGTATTTT. Translating gives CSARDGGDTQYF.